One sample yielded the 32 T cell receptor beta chains listed below, sequenced in a study of cytomegalovirus exposure and HLA in healthy donors (dated by TCRdb to 2015 to 2018). To prepare the library, the immunoSEQ multiplex PCR assay was applied. A mixture of 60 forward primers for TCR Vbeta segments and 13 reverse primers for TCR Jbeta segments was used in the multiplex PCR. What TCRdb holds here is the immuneACCESS table cut down to in-frame rearrangements. Part of the clones is not present; checked against another copy, under half of the missing clones reflect an unresolved V gene, and the others are unexplained. Across this sample there are about 95,000 clones, with 60% to 80% seen only once. The ten most abundant clones make up roughly 16% of the sample. The sample was PBMCs. The receptors originated from a woman between 50 and 59 years old in good health and CMV-seropositive.

This chain joins TRBV7-3 and TRBJ2-1; 11 bases fit TRBD2. CDR3 size: 15 residues. The germline V gene encodes CDR1 SGHTA and CDR2 FQGTGA. The ends lost 2 bases at V and 6 bases at J; junction bases unmatched: 3. CDR3 region: CASSLASGRSNEQFF. For the CDR3, the DNA is TGTGCCAGCAGCTTAGCTAGCGGGAGGTCCAATGAGCAGTTCTTC.

The chain is built from TRBV6-1 and TRBJ2-1; TRBD2 aligns across 10 bases. J gave up 6 bases and V 1 base, and 12 bases lay outside the gene matches. CDR3 length equals 18 residues. Germline-derived CDR1 and CDR2 are MNHNS and SASEGT. The DNA of the CDR3 is TGTGCCAGCAGTGAAGGGAGCGGGAGGGCCATTGGAGTCAATGAGCAGTTCTTC. Encoded protein: CASSEGSGRAIGVNEQFF.

This chain links TRBV7-9 with TRBJ1-3, with D possibly TRBD1 on 5 matching bases. Trimming took 6 bases from V and 2 from J, leaving 14 bases between them. CDR3 length: 15 amino acids. Looked up from germline, CDR1 is SEHNR and CDR2 is FQNEAQ (reference sequence). The CDR3, as DNA: TGTGCCAGCAGGGGGGGTCCAGGGCCTGGAAACACCATATATTTT. Its protein is CASRGGPGPGNTIYF.

This clone was counted once. The V and J genes are TRBV7-2 and TRBJ2-7; the match to TRBD2 covers 12 bases. Germline CDR1 is SGHTA and CDR2 is FQGNSA. This CDR3 is built from 16 residues. Germline trimming cut 5 bases from V and 2 bases from J; bases unmatched to any gene: 7. CDR3 nucleotide sequence: TGTGCCAGCAGCCCTCAACTAGCGGGAGGAACCTACGAGCAGTACTTC. Translation: CASSPQLAGGTYEQYF.

V usage is TRBV28 and J usage is TRBJ2-7; 10 bases map to TRBD2. The length of the CDR3 is 16 residues. Germline values: CDR1 MDHEN, CDR2 SYDVKM. V gave up 3 bases and J gave up 0 bases; unmatched junction bases: 5. Written as DNA, the CDR3 is TGTGCCAGCAGTTTTTTCGGACTAGCGGACTCCTACGAGCAGTACTTC. Protein product: CASSFFGLADSYEQYF.

The V and J genes are TRBV4-2 and TRBJ1-6; D possibly corresponds to TRBD1 (5 bases). The V and J ends lost 3 bases and 6 bases respectively, with 9 bases between them. Per germline, CDR1 LGHNA and CDR2 YNFKEQ. CDR3 length equals 14 residues. CDR3 region: CASSHLQGNSPLHF. DNA of the CDR3: TGTGCCAGCAGCCATCTCCAGGGTAATTCACCCCTCCACTTT.

This clone showed up just once. This chain uses TRBV11-3 with TRBJ2-7; 11 bases line up with TRBD1. The V gene's germline CDR1 is SGHNT and CDR2 YENEEA. The CDR3 is 17 residues long. V lost 0 bases to trimming and J lost 6 bases; unmatched junction nucleotides: 10. CDR3 nucleotide sequence: TGTGCCAGCAGCTTAGACAGGGCGGGACAGGGGGGGGCCGAGCAGTACTTC. It translates to CASSLDRAGQGGAEQYF.

V is TRBV5-1 and J is TRBJ2-7; 9 bases align to TRBD1. The CDR3 consists of 13 residues. V shed 3 bases and J 5 bases; nucleotides not matched to a gene: 3. Germline CDR1 SGHRS, CDR2 YFSETQ. Here the CDR3 reads CASSSGQGNEQYF. CDR3 coding DNA: TGCGCCAGCAGCTCGGGACAGGGCAACGAGCAGTACTTC.

This sequence joins TRBV7-9 and TRBJ2-7; TRBD1 is a possible D gene (6 bases). Between the trimmed V and J ends, which lost 2 bases and 3 bases, there was a span of 14 bases. CDR1 and CDR2 (germline): SEHNR, FQNEAQ (reference sequence). The CDR3 has 15 amino acids. The CDR3 region has the DNA TGTGCCAGCAGCTTAACAGAGGGACAAATCTACGAGCAGTACTTC. Its protein product is CASSLTEGQIYEQYF. The entire variable domain, with the rest obtained from reference TRBV7-9 and TRBJ2-7, is as follows: DTGVSQNPRHKITKRGQNVTFRCDPISEHNRLYWYRQTLGQGPEFLTYFQNEAQLEKSRLLSDRFSAERPKGSFSTLEIQRTEQGDSAMYLCASSLTEGQIYEQYFGPGTRLTVT.

This clone occurred a few times. The chain joins TRBV28 to TRBJ2-7, with 8 nucleotides matching TRBD2. In germline, CDR1 is MDHEN, CDR2 SYDVKM. J lost 5 bases, V lost 8 bases, and 2 bases had no gene match. The CDR3 sequence is 11 residues long. CDR3 sequence (DNA): TGTGCCAGCCGTAGCGGGGACGAGCAGTACTTC. Encoded protein: CASRSGDEQYF. The variable domain in full, with the rest retrieved from reference TRBV28 and TRBJ2-7, is DVKVTQSSRYLVKRTGEKVFLECVQDMDHENMFWYRQDPGLGLRLIYFSYDVKMKEKGDIPEGYSVSREKKERFSLILESASTNQTSMYLCASRSGDEQYFGPGTRLTVT.

About this clone: One end of the junction fails to match germline, which may point to a read error. The genes are TRBV7-9 and TRBJ1-1; no clear D. Germline V gene sequence: CDR1 SEHNR, CDR2 FQNEAQ (reference sequence). This CDR3 has 12 amino acids. In DNA, the CDR3 is TGTTCCAGCAGCTTCGGGGACACTGAAGCTTTCTTT. As protein: CSSSFGDTEAFF.

V is TRBV27 and J is TRBJ2-3, with 7 bases identical to TRBD2. CDR1 is MNHEY and CDR2 is SMNVEV in the germline V gene (reference sequence). V trimming: 6 bases; J trimming: 2 bases; junction bases outside the gene matches: 26. The CDR3 is 21 amino acids. In nucleotides, the CDR3 is TGTGCCAGCAGCCGAAAGCCCCCTAGCCGCGGGAGTTTCGGTTACACAGATACGCAGTATTTT. This encodes CASSRKPPSRGSFGYTDTQYF.

This rearrangement joins TRBV2 to TRBJ2-7; D ambiguous. The CDR3 runs 11 residues. CDR1 SNHLY and CDR2 FYNNEI come from the germline V gene. V was shortened by 7 bases and J by 5 bases, with 9 bases between the two germline ends. CDR3 nucleotide sequence: TGTGCCAGCACCGGGTTTAACGAGCAGTACTTC. It yields the protein CASTGFNEQYF. Full variable domain (remainder filled in from reference TRBV2 and TRBJ2-7): EPEVTQTPSHQVTQMGQEVILRCVPISNHLYFYWYRQILGQKVEFLVSFYNNEISEKSEIFDDQFSVERPDGSNFTLKIRSTKLEDSAMYFCASTGFNEQYFGPGTRLTVT.

V and J are TRBV20-1 and TRBJ1-1; possibly TRBD1 for D (6 bases). Between the trimmed V and J ends, which lost 3 bases and 4 bases, there was a span of 6 bases. From germline, CDR1 is DFQATT and CDR2 SNEGSKA (reference sequence). This CDR3 has 11 residues. This CDR3 is CSASRGTEAFF. Here the CDR3 DNA reads TGCAGTGCTAGCAGGGGCACTGAAGCTTTCTTT.

The chain combines TRBV6-5 with TRBJ2-1, with 7 bases identical to TRBD1. The germline V gene has CDR1 MNHEY and CDR2 SVGAGI. The CDR3 is made up of 15 amino acids. J was trimmed by 5 bases and V by 2 bases; bases with no gene match: 6. In DNA, the CDR3 is TGTGCCAGCAGTTACAGGGAAGGGGGCCACAATGAGCAGTTCTTC. It yields the protein CASSYREGGHNEQFF.

This chain links TRBV19 with TRBJ2-1; 12 bases map to TRBD2. This CDR3 has 15 residues. Germline V gene lookup returns CDR1 LNHDA and CDR2 SQIVND (reference sequence). Trimming cost V 5 bases and J 6 bases; bases outside gene matches: 5. Here the CDR3 reads CASSDLAGGINEQFF. In DNA, the CDR3 is TGTGCCAGTAGTGACCTAGCGGGAGGGATCAATGAGCAGTTCTTC.

The gene calls are TRBV5-1 and TRBJ1-4; a possible D gene is TRBD1 (6 bases). The germline V gene has CDR1 SGHRS and CDR2 YFSETQ. Trimming pared 1 base from V and 6 bases from J, leaving 10 bases between. The CDR3 contains 14 residues. The CDR3, as DNA: TGCGCCAGCAGCTTGAGACAGGAGGATGAAAAACTGTTTTTT. Translation gives CASSLRQEDEKLFF.

The chain carries TRBV7-3 and TRBJ2-7; D is possibly TRBD2 (6 bases). V lost 4 bases and J lost 0, with 16 bases in between. Germline V gene sequence: CDR1 SGHTA, CDR2 FQGTGA. This CDR3 is 16 amino acids long. The CDR3 spells CASSSKGGVSSYEQYF. Here the CDR3 DNA reads TGTGCCAGCAGCTCCAAGGGAGGAGTAAGCTCCTACGAGCAGTACTTC.

The chain couples TRBV6-5 to TRBJ2-7; 14 bases fit TRBD2. CDR1 and CDR2 (germline): MNHEY, SVGAGI. V lost 7 bases, J lost 4 bases, and 6 bases stayed unmatched. This CDR3 spans 15 amino acids. For the CDR3, the DNA is TGTGCCAGCACCTTTGGGACTAGCGGGAGTTACGAGCAGTACTTC. Protein product: CASTFGTSGSYEQYF.

In this sample, this clone turned up a few times. The chain joins TRBV18 to TRBJ2-7; 9 nucleotides align to TRBD2. The CDR3 is 16 amino acids. Germline assignment: CDR1 KGHSH and CDR2 LQKENI. Trimming cost V 5 bases and J 3 bases; bases outside gene matches: 11. This CDR3 is CASSRLAETRGYEQYF. The DNA of the CDR3 is TGTGCCAGCTCAAGACTAGCGGAAACGAGGGGCTACGAGCAGTACTTC.

V is TRBV29-1 and J is TRBJ2-1; D perhaps matches TRBD2 (7 bases). The CDR3 contains 12 residues. CDR1 SQVTM and CDR2 ANQGSEA come from the germline V gene. The V end was cut by 6 bases, the J end by 8 bases, with 14 bases between. This CDR3 reads CSVLQGGHEQFF. The CDR3 DNA sequence: TGCAGCGTGTTACAGGGAGGGCATGAGCAGTTCTTC.

The chain links TRBV9 to TRBJ2-2; D possibly corresponds to TRBD1 (5 bases). Germline assignment: CDR1 SGDLS and CDR2 YYNGEE. This CDR3 comprises 14 residues. V lost 0 bases and J 4 bases, leaving 7 bases between the germline ends. The CDR3: CASSVARVTGELFF. The CDR3 region has the DNA TGTGCCAGCAGCGTAGCCAGGGTCACCGGGGAGCTGTTTTTT.

V and J are TRBV7-2 and TRBJ1-6; D remains ambiguous. Germline CDR1 is SGHTA and CDR2 is FQGNSA. Trimming removed 2 bases from V and 1 base from J, with 9 bases in between. The CDR3 is 16 amino acids. For the CDR3, the DNA is TGTGCCAGCAGCTTATTCGGCGGGTCCTATAATTCACCCCTCCACTTT. It translates to CASSLFGGSYNSPLHF.

The chain carries TRBV9 and TRBJ2-1; TRBD2 matches at 9 bases. Germline CDR1 SGDLS, CDR2 YYNGEE. V lost 0 bases and J lost 4; bases outside the gene matches: 11. There are 18 residues in the CDR3. The CDR3, as DNA: TGTGCCAGCAGCGTAGCTAAAAGCGGGAGGACTGCTTACAATGAGCAGTTCTTC. Translation: CASSVAKSGRTAYNEQFF.

The chain couples TRBV7-2 to TRBJ1-3; 8 bases are shared with TRBD1. The CDR3 length is 17 residues. Germline lookup yields CDR1 SGHTA and CDR2 FQGNSA. V lost 2 bases, J lost 7 bases, and 13 bases stayed unmatched. This CDR3 reads CASSLTSRQGKWNTIYF. CDR3 DNA: TGTGCCAGCAGCTTAACCTCACGACAGGGGAAATGGAACACCATATATTTT.

The chain is built from TRBV27 and TRBJ2-2; maybe TRBD1 (5 bases). From germline, CDR1 is MNHEY and CDR2 SMNVEV (reference sequence). The V gene lost 4 bases and the J gene lost 1 base, with 10 bases spanning the gap. CDR3 size: 15 residues. The CDR3 bases are TGTGCCAGCAGTTCGTATGGACAGAACACCGGGGAGCTGTTTTTT. Encoded protein: CASSSYGQNTGELFF.

The chain recombines TRBV7-2 with TRBJ1-3, with D perhaps TRBD1 (5 bases). Trimming stripped 5 bases from V and 4 bases from J, with 12 bases between. Germline-derived CDR1 and CDR2 are SGHTA and FQGNSA. CDR3 length: 14 residues. The CDR3 reads CASSNRNSGNTIYF. The CDR3 region has the DNA TGTGCCAGCAGCAACAGGAATTCGGGAAACACCATATATTTT.

As concerns this clone: The junction departs from germline at one end; a sequencing error may be responsible. The chain couples TRBV6-1 to TRBJ2-3, with D possibly being TRBD2 (6 bases). CDR3 size: 14 residues. Germline-derived CDR1 and CDR2 are MNHNS and SASEGT. In DNA, the CDR3 is TGTGCCAGCAGTGAAACCCTAGCGCGGGATATGCAGTATTTT. It is translated as CASSETLARDMQYF.

The table lists this clone with a few counts. The chain uses TRBV5-4 and TRBJ2-5; TRBD2 matches at 7 bases. The CDR3 totals 16 residues. The J segment lost 5 bases and the V segment lost 5 bases, leaving 15 bases of the junction unmatched. Germline V gene data show CDR1 as SGHNT and CDR2 as YYREEE (reference sequence). In DNA form, the CDR3 reads TGTGCCAGCAGGGTGGGAGGGAGAAAAGAGGGGGAGACCCAGTACTTC. It is translated as CASRVGGRKEGETQYF.

This clone was recorded a few times. This chain uses TRBV7-8 with TRBJ2-5; weak D call: TRBD2 (6 bases). V lost 3 bases, J lost 5 bases, and 10 bases lay in between. Germline CDR1 and CDR2: SGHVS and FQNEAQ. This CDR3 is built from 13 residues. CDR3 in amino acids: CASSFAGRETQYF. The DNA for the CDR3 is TGTGCCAGCAGCTTTGCTGGGAGGGAGACCCAGTACTTC.

The sample holds a few counts of this clone. CDR3 in DNA: TGTGCCTGGGGACAGGGGGGAGGCTACACCTTC. Translation: CAWGQGGGYTF. The chain joins TRBV30 to TRBJ1-2, with 10 bases aligning to TRBD1. Germline values: CDR1 GTSNPN, CDR2 SVGIG (reference sequence). J lost 8 bases, V lost 5 bases, and 2 bases had no gene match. The CDR3 is 11 amino acids.

This clone was counted once. V and J are TRBV11-1 and TRBJ2-7, with D possibly being TRBD2 (5 bases). Deletions cut 6 bases from V and 3 bases from J, with 12 bases between. The CDR3 length is 13 residues. Per the germline V gene, CDR1 is SGHAT and CDR2 is FQDESV (reference sequence). The CDR3 nucleotides read TGTGCCAGCAGTCCCGGAGGAGACTACGAGCAGTACTTC. It codes for CASSPGGDYEQYF.